Detailed here is one T cell receptor (beta chain). Its antigen is still unknown. TCRdb keeps only in-frame clones here, not all; method: immunoSEQ multiplex PCR. The table lists 130,000 or so clones, roughly 90% of them singletons. This specimen belongs to a study of T cell responses to AZD1222 COVID-19 vaccine. At the level of the study: Pooled samples include second doses given at about 4 or 12 weeks. Study conclusions and caveats: In a largely white British group with more females than males, clonal diversity was possibly underestimated. Along spike, vaccine-associated CD4 TCRs were found throughout, with dominance at 160-218 and 743-854. Recipients of two AZD1222 doses showed rising Spike-specific TCR breadth and depth.

Germline V gives CDR1 LNHDA, CDR2 SQIVND (reference sequence). The CDR3 runs to 18 residues. Trimming took 0 bases from V and 3 from J, leaving 20 bases between them. The TCR comes from an adult in good health. Specimen: peripheral blood, collected on day 0 of AZD1222 vaccination. This chain uses TRBV19 with TRBJ1-2; D is possibly TRBD1 (6 bases). CDR3 sequence reads: CASSIDRSSGGADYGYTF. The CDR3 nucleotides read TGTGCCAGTAGTATAGATCGATCATCCGGGGGCGCGGACTATGGCTACACCTTC. The entire variable domain, with the rest obtained from reference TRBV19 and TRBJ1-2, is as follows: DGGITQSPKYLFRKEGQNVTLSCEQNLNHDAMYWYRQDPGQGLRLIYYSQIVNDFQKGDIAEGYSVSREKKESFPLTVTSAQKNPTAFYLCASSIDRSSGGADYGYTFGSGTRLTVV.